This TCR beta chain came from a study of T cell responses to AZD1222 COVID-19 vaccine. Overall study: Analyses pooled second doses at about 4 or about 12 weeks. Study-level findings and limits: Distributed over spike, vaccine-associated CD4 TCRs predominated at 160-218 and 743-854. Baseline seropositives among AZD1222 recipients totaled only five to seven.

On this clone: Its antigen is not known.

Method: immunoSEQ multiplex PCR; TCRdb's copy keeps in-frame clones and lacks some. The sample shows some 50,000 clones, about 88% of them seen only once. The junction had 8 bases not matched to a gene; V was cut back by 4 bases and J by 1 base. This CDR3 region has 16 residues. Germline V gives CDR1 SGHDN, CDR2 FVKESK. V usage is TRBV14 and J usage is TRBJ2-5, with TRBD2 matching over 8 bases. This material consisted of peripheral blood, taken on day 0 of AZD1222 vaccination. The source is an adult in good health. The CDR3 coding sequence is TGTGCCAGCAGCCGTTTGGCGGGAGGCCTCCAAGAGACCCAGTACTTC. Its translation is CASSRLAGGLQETQYF.